A selection of T cell receptor beta chains follows, all from one sample in a study of T cells in narcolepsy. Profiling relied on immunoSEQ multiplex PCR, and the TCRdb table lists in-frame clones only, not all of them. Among tens of thousands of clones listed, about 91% were seen once. Sequencing was performed on CD45RA- memory CD4+ T cells from PBMCs. The source is a human donor with narcolepsy. The CDR3 runs from the conserved cysteine through the conserved F or W. D genes are given only for firm matches. Some rows have no size entry. The others give once, few or many, or a class for an expanded clone.

CDR3 DNA	CDR3 protein	CDR3 length	V gene	J gene	clone size	D gene
TGCGCCAGCTCCCGACTAGCGGGAGTAGAGACCCAGTACTTC	CASSRLAGVETQYF	14	TRBV4-1	TRBJ2-5	.	TRBD2
TGCAGCGTTGCGACTAGCGGAAGGTACGAGCAGTACTTC	CSVATSGRYEQYF	13	TRBV29-1	TRBJ2-7	.	TRBD2
TGTGCCAGCAGGATACAGGGGAGTACAGATACGCAGTATTTT	CASRIQGSTDTQYF	14	TRBV6-6	TRBJ2-3	once	TRBD1
TGTGCCAGCATTATGACAGGGTCTCAGCCCCAGCATTTT	CASIMTGSQPQHF	13	TRBV6-1	TRBJ1-5	.	TRBD1
TGCGCCAGCAGTAGGTCTGGGACAGGGGTTGGAGATACGCAGTATTTT	CASSRSGTGVGDTQYF	16	TRBV5-1	TRBJ2-3	.	TRBD1
TGCGCCAGCAGCTTCGACGGCACGCCTAGAAAATTC	CASSFDGTPRKF	12	TRBV5-1	TRBJ2-4	.	.
TGTGCCACCAGCAGCAGGGAGCTCGGAGGCTACACCTTC	CATSSRELGGYTF	13	TRBV15	TRBJ1-2	.	.
TGTGCCAGCAGCTTCCTCGCGGGAGGGAGCGGTACGCAGTATTTT	CASSFLAGGSGTQYF	15	TRBV11-2	TRBJ2-3	.	TRBD2
TGTGCCATCAGTGACACACCTACCTACGAGCAGTACTTC	CAISDTPTYEQYF	13	TRBV10-3	TRBJ2-7	.	.
TGCGCCAGCAGCCCCGGACCGTCCGGAGCCTACGAGCAGTACTTC	CASSPGPSGAYEQYF	15	TRBV4-1	TRBJ2-7	.	.
TGTGCCAGCAGCTTAGAAGGCTCCGAGCAGTACTTC	CASSLEGSEQYF	12	TRBV7-3	TRBJ2-7	few	.
TGTGCCAGCTCACCACCGAGCCAGGGGGCCTCCGAGCAGTACTTC	CASSPPSQGASEQYF	15	TRBV18	TRBJ2-7	.	TRBD1
TGTGCCAGCAGCGCGAGGAGGCAGGGGGACGGGGAGCTGTTTTTT	CASSARRQGDGELFF	15	TRBV7-9	TRBJ2-2	.	TRBD1